Below, 24 T cell receptor beta chains from the same sample are listed, as sequenced in a study of blood T cells in healthy people across ages. PCR was performed a second time for roughly 7 to 12 cycles using a sample-barcoded 5' primer and a J-beta primer mix. MiXCR, run by TCRdb on the 5' RACE reads, gives a single entry per CDR3 protein. This sample has about 1,400,000 distinct CDR3 sequences, with about 40% found just once. Sequenced input: blood. Source of these receptors: a woman aged 18-35 years in good health.

This clonotype was recorded once. The junction differs from germline at one of its ends, possibly a read error. The V call is TRBV12-3 or TRBV12-4, the J call TRBJ2-2, with TRBD2 matching 7 bases. The CDR3 loop spans 15 amino acids. For the CDR3, the DNA is TGTGTCAGCAGTTTAGGGGCCCGGGGGGTCGGGGAGCTGTTTTTT. Translating gives CVSSLGARGVGELFF.

There are a few counts of this clonotype. The chain couples TRBV18 to TRBJ2-5; D is unresolved. V was cut by 1 base and J by 5 bases, with 5 bases left in between. The CDR3 spans 12 residues. Germline-derived CDR1 and CDR2 are KGHSH and LQKENI. The CDR3 reads CASSPQDETQYF. The CDR3 coding sequence is TGTGCCAGCTCACCACAGGATGAGACCCAGTACTTC.

The V and J genes are TRBV29-1 and TRBJ2-2; D perhaps matches TRBD1 (5 bases). V lost 2 bases and J lost 0, with 13 bases in between. Germline V gene sequence: CDR1 SQVTM, CDR2 ANQGSEA. There are 16 residues in the CDR3. The CDR3 nucleotides are TGCAGCGTTGAAATTTGGGGCAGCGCGAACACCGGGGAGCTGTTTTTT. It is translated as CSVEIWGSANTGELFF.

This chain links TRBV7-9 with TRBJ2-3, with unresolved D. This CDR3 spans 15 amino acids. Germline lookup yields CDR1 SEHNR and CDR2 FQNEAQ (reference sequence). Trimming left V 2 bases short and J 2 bases short, with 11 bases between. In nucleotides, the CDR3 is TGTGCCAGCAGCTTAAATACCAGCCCCACAGATACGCAGTATTTT. This translates into CASSLNTSPTDTQYF.

The chain has TRBV7-9 and TRBJ2-1, with D possibly matching TRBD1 (6 bases). Germline CDR1 reads SEHNR; CDR2 reads FQNEAQ (reference sequence). The CDR3 has 15 residues. V lost 5 bases to trimming and J lost 4 bases, with 15 bases between them. The CDR3 loop is CASSLSPGQYNEQFF. For the CDR3, the DNA is TGTGCCAGCAGCCTCTCACCGGGACAATACAATGAGCAGTTCTTC. The whole variable domain, remainder taken from reference TRBV7-9 and TRBJ2-1, is DTGVSQNPRHKITKRGQNVTFRCDPISEHNRLYWYRQTLGQGPEFLTYFQNEAQLEKSRLLSDRFSAERPKGSFSTLEIQRTEQGDSAMYLCASSLSPGQYNEQFFGPGTRLTVL.

The chain couples TRBV20-1 to TRBJ2-7; tentative D call: TRBD2 (5 bases). The CDR3 spans 12 residues. Germline-derived CDR1 and CDR2 are DFQATT and SNEGSKA (reference sequence). V gave up 4 bases and J gave up 3 bases, with 10 bases separating them. The CDR3 DNA sequence: TGCAGTGCTACCGCGGGTATCTACGAGCAGTACTTC. Its protein is CSATAGIYEQYF.

The V gene is TRBV20-1, the J gene TRBJ2-3; the match to TRBD2 covers 7 bases. Looked up from germline, CDR1 is DFQATT and CDR2 is SNEGSKA (reference sequence). This CDR3 spans 15 amino acids. Trimming at V came to 1 base and at J to 0 bases, leaving 4 bases not matched to a gene. In DNA form, the CDR3 reads TGCAGTGCTAGAGTTGGTAGCGGGAGCACAGATACGCAGTATTTT. Translation gives CSARVGSGSTDTQYF.

This clonotype was counted only a few times. The genes are TRBV12-3 or TRBV12-4 and TRBJ2-7; D unclear. V was cut by 3 bases and J by 3 bases, with 9 bases left in between. The CDR3 is made up of 13 amino acids. The CDR3 DNA sequence: TGTGCCAGCAGTTTCGGCTCCAACTACGAGCAGTACTTC. As protein: CASSFGSNYEQYF.

There are a few counts of this clonotype. The J gene is TRBJ2-2, the V gene TRBV7-7, with 10 nucleotides matching TRBD2. CDR3 length: 15 amino acids. The V segment lost 10 bases and the J segment 1 base; nucleotides outside the gene matches: 6. Germline values: CDR1 SSHAT, CDR2 FNYEAQ (reference sequence). The CDR3 DNA reads TGTGCCACCCCAGGACTAGCGGAGAACACCGGGGAGCTGTTTTTT. It translates to CATPGLAENTGELFF. The full variable domain, rest sourced from reference TRBV7-7 and TRBJ2-2, is GAGVSQSPRYKVTKRGQDVTLRCDPISSHATLYWYQQALGQGPEFLTYFNYEAQPDKSGLPSDRFSAERPEGSISTLTIQRTEQRDSAMYRCATPGLAENTGELFFGEGSRLTVL.

This clonotype was detected only a few times. The CDR3 reads CSARDGRSIGYTF. CDR3 sequence (DNA): TGCAGTGCTAGAGATGGACGGTCAATCGGCTACACCTTC. The V gene is TRBV20-1, the J gene TRBJ1-2; no clear D gene. V shed 0 bases and J shed 8 bases, with 13 bases lying between them. The CDR3 covers 13 residues. CDR1 is DFQATT and CDR2 is SNEGSKA in the germline V gene (reference sequence).

The J gene is TRBJ1-3, the V gene TRBV3-1; TRBD1 might be the D (6 bases). This CDR3 contains 15 residues. The V end was cut by 3 bases, the J end by 2 bases, with 11 bases between. CDR1 is LGHDT and CDR2 is YNNKEL in the germline V gene (reference sequence). CDR3 in DNA: TGTGCCAGCAGCCAGCAGGGGTCGACTGGAAACACCATATATTTT. Its protein is CASSQQGSTGNTIYF. Supplemented by reference TRBV3-1 and TRBJ1-3, the full variable domain reads DTAVSQTPKYLVTQMGNDKSIKCEQNLGHDTMYWYKQDSKKFLKIMFSYNNKELIINETVPNRFSPKSPDKAHLNLHINSLELGDSAVYFCASSQQGSTGNTIYFGEGSWLTVV.

The chain has TRBV12-3 or TRBV12-4 and TRBJ2-7; TRBD1 agrees at 7 bases. CDR3 length: 14 residues. The junction had 7 bases not matched to a gene; V was cut back by 6 bases and J by 2 bases. CDR3 sequence reads: CASRQGQATYEQYF. The CDR3 bases are TGTGCCAGCAGACAAGGACAGGCGACCTACGAGCAGTACTTC.

CDR3 nucleotide sequence: TGCAGTGCTAAAAAAGGGGGCATGGCCACTGAAGCTTTCTTT. Translated, it gives CSAKKGGMATEAFF. J is TRBJ1-1 and V is TRBV20-1; the match to TRBD1 covers 7 bases. Germline-derived CDR1 and CDR2 are DFQATT and SNEGSKA (reference sequence). V was pared by 4 bases and J by 4 bases, with 9 bases of the junction left unmatched. The CDR3 is 14 amino acids.

The chain couples TRBV12-3 or TRBV12-4 to TRBJ1-1, with D unresolved. Trimming shortened V by 8 bases and J by 6 bases, and 13 bases separated the two germline ends. This CDR3 has 12 amino acids. The CDR3 loop reads CASAGSNSEAFF. CDR3 bases: TGTGCCAGCGCAGGCTCTAACTCTGAAGCTTTCTTT.

The chain is built from TRBV20-1 and TRBJ2-3, with 9 bases matching TRBD1. CDR3 length equals 13 residues. Per germline, CDR1 DFQATT and CDR2 SNEGSKA (reference sequence). V lost 7 bases to trimming and J lost 2 bases; unmatched junction nucleotides: 4. CDR3 sequence: CSVDRGNTDTQYF. Here the CDR3 DNA reads TGCAGTGTGGACAGGGGAAACACAGATACGCAGTATTTT.

V is TRBV6-5 and J is TRBJ1-4; D remains ambiguous. In germline, CDR1 is MNHEY, CDR2 SVGAGI. CDR3 length equals 14 residues. Trimming shortened V by 5 bases and J by 7 bases, and 14 bases separated the two germline ends. As DNA, the CDR3 is TGTGCCAGCAGTCCCGGCCTCTGGGGTGAAAAACTGTTTTTT. It is translated as CASSPGLWGEKLFF.

This clonotype has only a few counts. V usage is TRBV20-1 and J usage is TRBJ2-3; 7 nucleotides agree with TRBD1. Looked up from germline, CDR1 is DFQATT and CDR2 is SNEGSKA (reference sequence). The CDR3 is made up of 12 amino acids. The V segment lost 4 bases and the J segment 4 bases; nucleotides outside the gene matches: 2. The CDR3 protein is CSAITGADTQYF. In nucleotides, the CDR3 is TGCAGTGCTATTACAGGGGCAGATACGCAGTATTTT.

Only one count was recorded for this clonotype. The chain is built from TRBV4-1 and TRBJ2-2; TRBD2 agrees at 14 bases. J lost 5 bases, V lost 1 base, and 9 bases had no gene match. The CDR3 loop spans 19 amino acids. CDR1 is MGHRA, CDR2 YSYEKL, per germline. The CDR3 is CASSQVPGLAGARTGELFF. Written as DNA, the CDR3 is TGCGCCAGCAGCCAAGTTCCGGGACTAGCGGGAGCTCGGACCGGGGAGCTGTTTTTT.

The chain is built from TRBV11-2 and TRBJ1-1; possible D gene TRBD1, 6 bases. The V end lost 3 bases, the J end lost 4 bases, and 9 bases lay between the germline ends. Germline-derived CDR1 and CDR2 are SGHAT and FQNNGV. The CDR3 extends over 13 amino acids. The CDR3 reads CASSFGQFTEAFF. DNA of the CDR3: TGTGCCAGCAGCTTTGGACAGTTCACTGAAGCTTTCTTT.

The rearrangement uses TRBV29-1 and TRBJ2-3; D not resolved. The length of the CDR3 is 15 residues. Germline CDR1 is SQVTM and CDR2 is ANQGSEA. Trimming left V 7 bases short and J 5 bases short, with 22 bases between. The CDR3 DNA sequence: TGCAGCGCTAGAGCTATCATCGCTATCATAGATACGCAGTATTTT. This translates into CSARAIIAIIDTQYF.

V gene TRBV7-7 combines with J gene TRBJ2-1; 9 nucleotides match TRBD2. Trimming took 1 base from V and 8 from J; bases not matched to a gene: 6. This CDR3 comprises 15 residues. Germline V gene data show CDR1 as SSHAT and CDR2 as FNYEAQ (reference sequence). CDR3 protein: CASSLDAGGVDEQFF. In DNA form, the CDR3 reads TGTGCCAGCAGCTTAGACGCGGGAGGGGTAGATGAGCAGTTCTTC.

The chain uses TRBV20-1 and TRBJ2-5; the D gene is possibly TRBD2 (5 bases). Per the germline V gene, CDR1 is DFQATT and CDR2 is SNEGSKA (reference sequence). This CDR3 has 12 amino acids. Between the trimmed V and J ends, which lost 2 bases and 11 bases, there was a span of 15 bases. Written as DNA, the CDR3 is TGCAGTGCTAGACTAGCCGCTACCGGGCAGTACTTC. Its protein is CSARLAATGQYF.

V and J are TRBV7-9 and TRBJ1-2, with D unresolved. Trimming removed 4 bases from V and 5 bases from J, with 11 bases in between. Germline values: CDR1 SEHNR, CDR2 FQNEAQ (reference sequence). CDR3 length equals 13 residues. The DNA for the CDR3 is TGTGCCAGCAGCTCGAGTCCGGGGTATGGCTACACCTTC. Translated: CASSSSPGYGYTF.

The V call is TRBV28, the J call TRBJ1-1; D is unclear. Trimming shortened V by 3 bases and J by 1 base, and 9 bases separated the two germline ends. Germline lookup yields CDR1 MDHEN and CDR2 SYDVKM. CDR3 length: 14 residues. The CDR3 nucleotides are TGTGCCAGCAGTTTCCACGTTACGAACACTGAAGCTTTCTTT. Its translation: CASSFHVTNTEAFF.